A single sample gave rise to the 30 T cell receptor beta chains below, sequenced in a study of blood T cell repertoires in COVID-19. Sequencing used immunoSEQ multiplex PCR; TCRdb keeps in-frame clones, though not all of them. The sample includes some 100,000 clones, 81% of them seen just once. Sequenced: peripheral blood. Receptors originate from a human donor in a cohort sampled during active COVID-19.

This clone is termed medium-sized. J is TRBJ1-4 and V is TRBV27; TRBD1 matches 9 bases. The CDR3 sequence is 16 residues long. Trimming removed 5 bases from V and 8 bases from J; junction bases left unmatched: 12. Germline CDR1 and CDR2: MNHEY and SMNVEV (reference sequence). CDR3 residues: CASSPWRTGVVEKLFF. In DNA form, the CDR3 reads TGTGCCAGCAGTCCCTGGCGGACAGGGGTGGTGGAAAAACTGTTTTTT.

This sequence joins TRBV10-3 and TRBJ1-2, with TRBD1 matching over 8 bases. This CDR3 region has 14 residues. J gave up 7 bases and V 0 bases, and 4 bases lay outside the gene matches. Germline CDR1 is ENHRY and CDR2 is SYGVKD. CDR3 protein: CAISESQGAAGYTF. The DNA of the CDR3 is TGTGCCATCAGTGAGTCCCAGGGGGCGGCTGGCTACACCTTC.

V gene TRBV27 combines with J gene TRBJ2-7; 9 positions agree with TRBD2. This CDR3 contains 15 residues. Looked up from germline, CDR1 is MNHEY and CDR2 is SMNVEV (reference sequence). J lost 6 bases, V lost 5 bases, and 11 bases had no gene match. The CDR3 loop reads CASSPFRGRAFEQYF. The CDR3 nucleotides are TGTGCCAGCAGTCCCTTCCGCGGGAGGGCCTTCGAGCAGTACTTC.

In DNA form, the CDR3 reads TGTGCCAGCAGTCCACGGGACAGGACCCCTGAAGCTTTCTTT. Translation: CASSPRDRTPEAFF. The chain uses TRBV6-5 and TRBJ1-1, with 8 bases identical to TRBD1. Trimming removed 5 bases from V and 6 bases from J; junction bases left unmatched: 8. Per the germline V gene, CDR1 is MNHEY and CDR2 is SVGAGI. The length of the CDR3 is 14 residues.

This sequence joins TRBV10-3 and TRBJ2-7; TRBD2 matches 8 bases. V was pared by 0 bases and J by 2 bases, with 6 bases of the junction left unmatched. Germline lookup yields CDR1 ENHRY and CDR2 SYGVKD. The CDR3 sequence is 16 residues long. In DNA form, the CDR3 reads TGTGCCATCAGTGAGTCGGATACGGGGGGGGCCTACGAGCAGTACTTC. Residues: CAISESDTGGAYEQYF.

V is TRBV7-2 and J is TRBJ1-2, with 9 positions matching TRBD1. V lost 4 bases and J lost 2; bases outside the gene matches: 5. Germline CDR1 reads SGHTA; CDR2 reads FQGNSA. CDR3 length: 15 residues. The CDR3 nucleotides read TGTGCCAGCAGCTCTCAGACAGGGGGGAACTATGGCTACACCTTC. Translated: CASSSQTGGNYGYTF. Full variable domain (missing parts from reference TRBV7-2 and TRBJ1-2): GAGVSQSPSNKVTEKGKDVELRCDPISGHTALYWYRQSLGQGLEFLIYFQGNSAPDKSGLPSDRFSAERTGGSVSTLTIQRTQQEDSAVYLCASSSQTGGNYGYTFGSGTRLTVV.

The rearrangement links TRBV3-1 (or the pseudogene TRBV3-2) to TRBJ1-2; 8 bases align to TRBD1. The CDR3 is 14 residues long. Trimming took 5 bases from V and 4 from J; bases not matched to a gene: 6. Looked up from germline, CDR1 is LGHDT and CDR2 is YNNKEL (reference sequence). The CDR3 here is CASSETGGGYGYTF. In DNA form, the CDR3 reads TGTGCCAGCAGCGAAACAGGGGGTGGCTATGGCTACACCTTC.

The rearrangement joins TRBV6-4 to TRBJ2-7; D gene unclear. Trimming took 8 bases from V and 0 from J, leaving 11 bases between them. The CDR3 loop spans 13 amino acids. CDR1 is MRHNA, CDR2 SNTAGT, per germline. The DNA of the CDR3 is TGTGCCAGCCGACTGACGGTCTCCTACGAGCAGTACTTC. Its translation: CASRLTVSYEQYF.

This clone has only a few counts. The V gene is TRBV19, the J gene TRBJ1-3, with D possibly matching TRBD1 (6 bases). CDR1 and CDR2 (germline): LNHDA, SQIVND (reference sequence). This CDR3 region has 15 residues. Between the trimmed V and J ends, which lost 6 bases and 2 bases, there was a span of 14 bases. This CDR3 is CASRMDSGPGNTIYF. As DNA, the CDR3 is TGTGCCAGTAGGATGGACAGTGGGCCTGGAAACACCATATATTTT. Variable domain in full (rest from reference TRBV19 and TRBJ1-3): DGGITQSPKYLFRKEGQNVTLSCEQNLNHDAMYWYRQDPGQGLRLIYYSQIVNDFQKGDIAEGYSVSREKKESFPLTVTSAQKNPTAFYLCASRMDSGPGNTIYFGEGSWLTVV.

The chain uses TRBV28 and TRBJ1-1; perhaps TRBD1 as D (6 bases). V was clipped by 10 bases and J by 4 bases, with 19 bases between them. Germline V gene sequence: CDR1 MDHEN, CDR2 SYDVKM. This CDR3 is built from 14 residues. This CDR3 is CATRGSTGSTEAFF. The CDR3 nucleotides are TGTGCCACCCGAGGCTCTACAGGGTCCACTGAAGCTTTCTTT.

The CDR3: CASSEALQGTGYTF. The CDR3 DNA reads as TGTGCCAGCAGTGAAGCGCTTCAGGGGACTGGCTACACCTTC. The chain carries TRBV6-1 and TRBJ1-2, with D maybe TRBD1 (6 bases). V dropped 0 bases and J dropped 7 bases, with 12 bases sitting between them. This CDR3 is 14 amino acids long. Germline values: CDR1 MNHNS, CDR2 SASEGT.

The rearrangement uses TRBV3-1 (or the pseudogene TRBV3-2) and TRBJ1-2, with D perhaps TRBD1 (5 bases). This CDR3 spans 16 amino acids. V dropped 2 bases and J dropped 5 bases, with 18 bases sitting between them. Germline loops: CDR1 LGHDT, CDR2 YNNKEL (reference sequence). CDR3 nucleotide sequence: TGTGCCAGCAGCCAAAAGGGACTTACAGATATATATGGCTACACCTTC. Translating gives CASSQKGLTDIYGYTF.

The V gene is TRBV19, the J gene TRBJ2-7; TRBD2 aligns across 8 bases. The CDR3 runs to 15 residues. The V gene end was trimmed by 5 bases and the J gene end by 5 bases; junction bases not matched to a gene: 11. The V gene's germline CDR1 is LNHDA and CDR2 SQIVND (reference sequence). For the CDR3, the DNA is TGTGCCAGTAGTGGGGCCGGGACTAGAGTGGACGAGCAGTACTTC. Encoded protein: CASSGAGTRVDEQYF.

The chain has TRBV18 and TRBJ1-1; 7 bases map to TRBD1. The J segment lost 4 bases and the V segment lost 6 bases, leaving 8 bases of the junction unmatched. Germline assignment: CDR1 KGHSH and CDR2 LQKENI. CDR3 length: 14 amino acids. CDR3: CASSLEQGSTEAFF. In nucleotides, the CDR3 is TGTGCCAGCTCTCTAGAACAGGGGAGCACTGAAGCTTTCTTT.

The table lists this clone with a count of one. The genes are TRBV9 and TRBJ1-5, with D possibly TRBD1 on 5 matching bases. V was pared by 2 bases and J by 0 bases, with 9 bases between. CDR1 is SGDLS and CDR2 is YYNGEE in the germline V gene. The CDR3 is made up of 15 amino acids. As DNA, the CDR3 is TGTGCCAGCAGCGTCTCGGGGGGTAGCAATCAGCCCCAGCATTTT. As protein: CASSVSGGSNQPQHF. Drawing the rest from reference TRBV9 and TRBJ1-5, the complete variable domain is DSGVTQTPKHLITATGQRVTLRCSPRSGDLSVYWYQQSLDQGLQFLIQYYNGEERAKGNILERFSAQQFPDLHSELNLSSLELGDSALYFCASSVSGGSNQPQHFGDGTRLSIL.

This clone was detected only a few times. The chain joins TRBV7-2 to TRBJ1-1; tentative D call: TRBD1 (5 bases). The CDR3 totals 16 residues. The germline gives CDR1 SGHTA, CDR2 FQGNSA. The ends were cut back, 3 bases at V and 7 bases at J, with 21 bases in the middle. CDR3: CASSFYRGGGMGEAFF. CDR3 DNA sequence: TGTGCCAGCAGCTTCTATCGGGGCGGAGGGATGGGTGAAGCTTTCTTT.

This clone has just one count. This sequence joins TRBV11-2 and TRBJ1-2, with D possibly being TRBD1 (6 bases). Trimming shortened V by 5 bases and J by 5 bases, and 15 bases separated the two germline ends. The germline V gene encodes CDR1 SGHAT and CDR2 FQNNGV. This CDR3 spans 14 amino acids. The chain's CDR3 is CASSATQRGYGYTF. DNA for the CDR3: TGTGCCAGCAGCGCAACGCAAAGGGGGTATGGCTACACCTTC. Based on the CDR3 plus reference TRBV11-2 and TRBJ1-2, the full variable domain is EAGVAQSPRYKIIEKRQSVAFWCNPISGHATLYWYQQILGQGPKLLIQFQNNGVVDDSQLPKDRFSAERLKGVDSTLKIQPAKLEDSAVYLCASSATQRGYGYTFGSGTRLTVV.

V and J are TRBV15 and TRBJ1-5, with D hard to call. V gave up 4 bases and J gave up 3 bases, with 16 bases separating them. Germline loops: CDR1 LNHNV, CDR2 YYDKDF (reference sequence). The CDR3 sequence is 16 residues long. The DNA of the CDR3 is TGTGCCACCAGCAACCCCACAGCCCTGGCCAATCAGCCCCAGCATTTT. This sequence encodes CATSNPTALANQPQHF.

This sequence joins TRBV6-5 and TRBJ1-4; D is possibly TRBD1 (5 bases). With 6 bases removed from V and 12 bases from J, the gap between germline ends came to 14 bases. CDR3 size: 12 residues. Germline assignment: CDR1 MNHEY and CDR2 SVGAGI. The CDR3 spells CASRTPAGQLFF. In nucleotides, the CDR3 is TGTGCCAGCAGAACGCCGGCGGGGCAACTGTTTTTT.

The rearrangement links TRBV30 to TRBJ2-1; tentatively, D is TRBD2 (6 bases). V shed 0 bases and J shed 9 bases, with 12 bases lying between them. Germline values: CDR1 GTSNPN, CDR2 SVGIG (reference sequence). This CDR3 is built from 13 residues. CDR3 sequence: CAWSVPGTFEQFF. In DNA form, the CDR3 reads TGTGCCTGGAGTGTGCCCGGGACTTTTGAGCAGTTCTTC.

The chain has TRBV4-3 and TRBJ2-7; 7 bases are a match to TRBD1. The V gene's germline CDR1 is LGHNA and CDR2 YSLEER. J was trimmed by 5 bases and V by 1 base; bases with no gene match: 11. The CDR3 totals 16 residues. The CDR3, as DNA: TGCGCCAGCAGCCAAGGCTCCGTAGACAGGGTCGACGAGCAGTACTTC. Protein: CASSQGSVDRVDEQYF.

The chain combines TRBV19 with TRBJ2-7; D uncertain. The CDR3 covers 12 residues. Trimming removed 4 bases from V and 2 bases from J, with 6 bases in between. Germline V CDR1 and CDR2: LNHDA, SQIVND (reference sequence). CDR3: CASSKSTYEQYF. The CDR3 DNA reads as TGTGCCAGTAGTAAGAGTACCTACGAGCAGTACTTC.

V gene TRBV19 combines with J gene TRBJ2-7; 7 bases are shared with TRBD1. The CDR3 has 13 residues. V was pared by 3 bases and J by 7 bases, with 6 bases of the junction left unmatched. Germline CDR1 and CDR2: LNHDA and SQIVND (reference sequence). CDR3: CASSMTGSWEQYF. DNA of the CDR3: TGTGCCAGTAGTATGACAGGGTCCTGGGAGCAGTACTTC.

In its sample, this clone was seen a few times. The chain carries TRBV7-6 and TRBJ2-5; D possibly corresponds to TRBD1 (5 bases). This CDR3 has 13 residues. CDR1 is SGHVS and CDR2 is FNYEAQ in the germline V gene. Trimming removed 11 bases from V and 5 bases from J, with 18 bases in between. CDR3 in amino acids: CACQRGAGETQYF. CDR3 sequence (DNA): TGTGCCTGTCAAAGGGGCGCTGGGGAGACCCAGTACTTC.

CDR3: CASRARDRRDTEAFF. In nucleotides, the CDR3 is TGTGCCAGCAGAGCACGGGACAGGAGAGACACTGAAGCTTTCTTT. The chain has TRBV7-9 and TRBJ1-1; 8 bases are a match to TRBD1. Germline CDR1 and CDR2: SEHNR and FQNEAQ (reference sequence). The CDR3 covers 15 residues. Unmatched junction bases numbered 9, after V lost 6 bases and J lost 3 bases.

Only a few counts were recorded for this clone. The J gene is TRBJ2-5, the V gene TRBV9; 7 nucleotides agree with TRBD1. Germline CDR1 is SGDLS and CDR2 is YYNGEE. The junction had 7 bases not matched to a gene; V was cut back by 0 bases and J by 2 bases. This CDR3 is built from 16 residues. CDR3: CASSVGQGRQQETQYF. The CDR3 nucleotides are TGTGCCAGCAGCGTAGGACAGGGAAGGCAACAAGAGACCCAGTACTTC.

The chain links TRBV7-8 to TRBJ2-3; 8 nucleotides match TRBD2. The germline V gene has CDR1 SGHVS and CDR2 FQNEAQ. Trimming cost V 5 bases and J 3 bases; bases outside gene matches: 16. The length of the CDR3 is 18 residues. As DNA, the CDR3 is TGTGCCAGCAGCACCCTAACTAACGCGGCGGGGGGTACAGATACGCAGTATTTT. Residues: CASSTLTNAAGGTDTQYF. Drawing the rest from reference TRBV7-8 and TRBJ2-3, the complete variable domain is GAGVSQSPRYKVAKRGQDVALRCDPISGHVSLFWYQQALGQGPEFLTYFQNEAQLDKSGLPSDRFFAERPEGSVSTLKIQRTQQEDSAVYLCASSTLTNAAGGTDTQYFGPGTRLTVL.

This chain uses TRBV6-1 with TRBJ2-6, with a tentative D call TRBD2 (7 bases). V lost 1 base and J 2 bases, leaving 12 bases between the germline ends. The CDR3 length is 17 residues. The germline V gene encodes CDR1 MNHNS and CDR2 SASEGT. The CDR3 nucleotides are TGTGCCAGCAGTGAAGTGGGGAGGGGGACTGGGGCCAACGTCCTGACTTTC. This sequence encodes CASSEVGRGTGANVLTF.

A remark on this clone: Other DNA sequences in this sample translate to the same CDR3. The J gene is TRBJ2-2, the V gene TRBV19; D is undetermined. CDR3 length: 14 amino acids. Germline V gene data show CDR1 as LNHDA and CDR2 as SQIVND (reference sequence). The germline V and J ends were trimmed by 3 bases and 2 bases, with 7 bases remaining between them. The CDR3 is CASSIGGNTGELFF. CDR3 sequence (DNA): TGTGCCAGTAGTATCGGCGGTAACACCGGGGAGCTGTTTTTT.

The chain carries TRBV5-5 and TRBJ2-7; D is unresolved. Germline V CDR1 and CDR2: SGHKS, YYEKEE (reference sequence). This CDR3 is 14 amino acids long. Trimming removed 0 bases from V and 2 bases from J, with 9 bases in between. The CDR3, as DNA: TGTGCCAGCAGCTTGGCCGAAACAACCTACGAGCAGTACTTC. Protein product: CASSLAETTYEQYF.